This T cell receptor beta chain was recorded in a study of blood T cell repertoires in COVID-19. The wider study: PBMCs, B-cell-depleted T cells, or T cells were the source of the cDNA or gDNA that made up the material.

Methods used by the authors: Estimates of nucleated cell counts were drawn from the amplification of reference gene primers. Data came from immunoSEQ multiplex PCR; TCRdb stores just in-frame clones and leaves some out. V, J and clone size derive from that table, while D and trimming were established from the DNA sequence. The sample carries roughly 120,000 clones, approximately 80% recorded once. CDR3 length equals 14 residues. Germline V gene lookup returns CDR1 MGHDK and CDR2 SYGVNS. V shed 4 bases and J 4 bases; nucleotides not matched to a gene: 6. The chain combines TRBV25-1 with TRBJ1-2, with 7 bases matching TRBD1. Sequencing used peripheral blood. The clonotype comes from a woman between 55 and 75 years old with acute or convalescent COVID-19. The CDR3 protein is CASSGRDRIYGYTF. The CDR3 DNA is TGTGCCAGCAGTGGTAGGGACAGAATCTATGGCTACACCTTC.